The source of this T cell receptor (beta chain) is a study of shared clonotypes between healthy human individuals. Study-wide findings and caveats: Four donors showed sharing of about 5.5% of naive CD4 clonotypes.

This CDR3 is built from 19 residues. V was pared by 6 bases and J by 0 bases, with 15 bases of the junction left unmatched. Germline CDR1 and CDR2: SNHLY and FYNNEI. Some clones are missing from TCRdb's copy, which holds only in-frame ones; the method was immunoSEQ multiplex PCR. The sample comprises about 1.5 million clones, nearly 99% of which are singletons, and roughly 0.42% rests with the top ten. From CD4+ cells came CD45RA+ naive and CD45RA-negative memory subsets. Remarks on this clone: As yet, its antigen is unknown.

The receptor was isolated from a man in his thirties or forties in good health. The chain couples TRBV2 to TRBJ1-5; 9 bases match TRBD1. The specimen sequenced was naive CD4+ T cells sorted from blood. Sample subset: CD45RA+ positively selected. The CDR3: CASSVGMGQGTYSNQPQHF. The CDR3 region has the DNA TGTGCCAGCAGCGTAGGTATGGGACAGGGAACCTATAGCAATCAGCCCCAGCATTTT.